The 17 T cell receptor beta chains reported below all come from one sample, sequenced in a study of cytomegalovirus exposure and HLA in healthy donors. PCR primers comprised 60 Vbeta and 13 Jbeta primers. Some clones are missing from TCRdb's copy, which holds only in-frame ones; the method was immunoSEQ multiplex PCR. The profile covers 130,000 or so clones, with almost 85% appearing a single time and roughly 2.1% taken by the ten largest. Material for sequencing was PBMCs. These TCRs come from a woman aged 40 to 50 in good health and CMV-seronegative.

This clone was observed a single time. V gene TRBV2 combines with J gene TRBJ1-2, with a possible D match to TRBD1 (5 bases). Trimming shortened V by 4 bases and J by 8 bases, and 14 bases separated the two germline ends. The CDR3 totals 13 residues. The germline V gene encodes CDR1 SNHLY and CDR2 FYNNEI. The CDR3 coding sequence is TGTGCCAGCAGTGTAGGACAAGGCAGGGGCTACACCTTC. The encoded protein is CASSVGQGRGYTF.

This rearrangement joins TRBV5-5 to TRBJ1-1, with 8 nucleotides matching TRBD1. Germline CDR1 SGHKS, CDR2 YYEKEE (reference sequence). The CDR3 consists of 13 residues. The J segment lost 8 bases and the V segment lost 4 bases, leaving 7 bases of the junction unmatched. CDR3 in DNA: TGTGCCAGCAGCAGTTGGACAGGGATCGAAGCTTTCTTT. As protein: CASSSWTGIEAFF.

The chain has TRBV28 and TRBJ2-7; TRBD2 agrees at 12 bases. This CDR3 is 16 amino acids long. Trimming removed 3 bases from V and 5 bases from J; junction bases left unmatched: 8. Germline CDR1 and CDR2: MDHEN and SYDVKM. The CDR3 sequence is CASSLFGGLAGHEQYF. CDR3 bases: TGTGCCAGCAGTTTGTTTGGCGGACTAGCGGGACACGAGCAGTACTTC.

The chain recombines TRBV4-1 with TRBJ2-1; TRBD2 is a possible D gene (6 bases). The ends were cut back, 5 bases at V and 3 bases at J, with 11 bases in the middle. The germline V gene encodes CDR1 MGHRA and CDR2 YSYEKL. This CDR3 region has 14 residues. CDR3 amino acids: CASSFNSGYNEQFF. CDR3 DNA sequence: TGCGCCAGCAGCTTTAATAGCGGCTACAATGAGCAGTTCTTC.

The J gene is TRBJ1-1, the V gene TRBV7-8; D remains unclear. The CDR3 length is 15 residues. The germline V gene has CDR1 SGHVS and CDR2 FQNEAQ. V lost 8 bases and J lost 3, with 19 bases in between. The CDR3 DNA reads as TGTGCCAGCCTCCTTTTGAGCGCGGGGTACACTGAAGCTTTCTTT. As protein: CASLLLSAGYTEAFF.

This chain connects TRBV10-3 to TRBJ2-7; tentatively, D is TRBD1 (6 bases). This CDR3 has 14 residues. The germline CDR1 and CDR2 sequences are ENHRY and SYGVKD. V lost 3 bases, J lost 1 base, and 10 bases lay in between. CDR3 protein: CAISEPTGSYEQYF. The CDR3 DNA follows: TGTGCCATCAGTGAACCGACAGGTTCCTACGAGCAGTACTTC.

The chain joins TRBV6-5 to TRBJ1-4, with 9 bases lining up with TRBD1. V was clipped by 8 bases and J by 9 bases; unmatched bases: 7. Germline CDR1 and CDR2: MNHEY and SVGAGI. There are 13 residues in the CDR3. The CDR3 sequence: CASRTGGAKKLFF. The CDR3 DNA reads TGTGCCAGCCGAACAGGGGGCGCAAAAAAACTGTTTTTT.

V usage is TRBV27 and J usage is TRBJ2-7, with 7 bases matching TRBD2. Germline CDR1 and CDR2: MNHEY and SMNVEV (reference sequence). After removal of 4 bases from V and 3 bases from J, the junction contained 3 bases not matched to a gene. The CDR3 loop spans 13 amino acids. Here the CDR3 reads CASSYASGYEQYF. The CDR3 DNA sequence: TGTGCCAGCAGTTATGCTAGCGGCTACGAGCAGTACTTC.

The genes are TRBV28 and TRBJ2-5, with 11 bases identical to TRBD2. The trim removed 2 bases at V and 2 bases at J, leaving 7 bases unmatched. This CDR3 spans 17 amino acids. CDR1 and CDR2 from the germline V gene are MDHEN and SYDVKM. The CDR3 sequence: CASSLTLAGGRQETQYF. In DNA form, the CDR3 reads TGTGCCAGCAGTTTAACCCTAGCGGGAGGTCGACAAGAGACCCAGTACTTC.

The CDR3 sequence is CASSRDRALSYEQYF. As DNA, the CDR3 is TGTGCCAGCAGCCGTGACAGGGCACTATCCTACGAGCAGTACTTC. This chain connects TRBV7-2 to TRBJ2-5; 7 bases match TRBD1. The DNA end is a closer match to TRBJ2-7, so the J assignment may be wrong. The CDR3 loop spans 15 amino acids. Germline CDR1 is SGHTA and CDR2 is FQGNSA.

The rearrangement joins TRBV28 to TRBJ1-5, with TRBD1 identical over 7 bases. The germline CDR1 and CDR2 sequences are MDHEN and SYDVKM. V was pared by 5 bases and J by 14 bases, with 9 bases of the junction left unmatched. The CDR3 covers 12 residues. CDR3: CASSPDRDGKHF. CDR3 in DNA: TGTGCCAGCAGTCCCGACAGGGACGGAAAGCATTTT.

This rearrangement joins TRBV7-3 to TRBJ2-3; 13 bases align to TRBD2. V dropped 4 bases and J dropped 2; count of bases not matched to a gene: 6. This CDR3 has 17 amino acids. Per germline, CDR1 SGHTA and CDR2 FQGTGA. The CDR3 loop reads CASSSLTSGRNTDTQYF. The CDR3 bases are TGTGCCAGCAGCTCGTTGACTAGCGGGAGGAACACAGATACGCAGTATTTT.

The V call is TRBV4-3, the J call TRBJ1-1; perhaps TRBD1 as D (5 bases). The CDR3 sequence is 16 residues long. The germline V and J ends were trimmed by 0 bases and 3 bases, with 14 bases remaining between them. Germline CDR1 and CDR2: LGHNA and YSLEER. CDR3: CASSQDGRGRDTEAFF. DNA for the CDR3: TGCGCCAGCAGCCAAGATGGACGGGGGAGGGACACTGAAGCTTTCTTT.

The rearrangement joins TRBV27 to TRBJ2-1; 9 bases align to TRBD2. This CDR3 has 16 residues. Germline CDR1 MNHEY, CDR2 SMNVEV (reference sequence). Trimming at V came to 1 base and at J to 10 bases, leaving 11 bases not matched to a gene. The CDR3 loop is CASSLYYHGLALEQFF. Written as DNA, the CDR3 is TGTGCCAGCAGTTTATACTACCACGGACTAGCGCTAGAGCAGTTCTTC.

The chain uses TRBV28 and TRBJ1-5, with D uncertain. The CDR3 sequence is 16 residues long. The V gene lost 5 bases and the J gene lost 1 base, with 15 bases spanning the gap. Germline V lookup: CDR1 MDHEN, CDR2 SYDVKM. The DNA of the CDR3 is TGTGCCAGCAGTCTACTTGGTGGGCCGAGCAATCAGCCCCAGCATTTT. This translates into CASSLLGGPSNQPQHF. The full variable domain, in which reference TRBV28 and TRBJ1-5 provide the parts outside the CDR3, is DVKVTQSSRYLVKRTGEKVFLECVQDMDHENMFWYRQDPGLGLRLIYFSYDVKMKEKGDIPEGYSVSREKKERFSLILESASTNQTSMYLCASSLLGGPSNQPQHFGDGTRLSIL.

The chain joins TRBV28 to TRBJ2-1; 11 bases align to TRBD2. Germline CDR1 reads MDHEN; CDR2 reads SYDVKM. J was trimmed by 9 bases and V by 4 bases; bases with no gene match: 8. The CDR3 spans 15 residues. In nucleotides, the CDR3 is TGTGCCAGCAGTTGGCCTAGCGGGGGGACGGGTGAGCAGTTCTTC. Translation: CASSWPSGGTGEQFF.

J is TRBJ2-3 and V is TRBV9, with a tentative D call TRBD1 (5 bases). This CDR3 is 15 amino acids long. Germline V gene lookup returns CDR1 SGDLS and CDR2 YYNGEE. The V end lost 3 bases, the J end lost 4 bases, and 15 bases lay between the germline ends. The chain's CDR3 is CASSARQIGADTQYF. For the CDR3, the DNA is TGTGCCAGCAGCGCCCGACAGATAGGAGCAGATACGCAGTATTTT.